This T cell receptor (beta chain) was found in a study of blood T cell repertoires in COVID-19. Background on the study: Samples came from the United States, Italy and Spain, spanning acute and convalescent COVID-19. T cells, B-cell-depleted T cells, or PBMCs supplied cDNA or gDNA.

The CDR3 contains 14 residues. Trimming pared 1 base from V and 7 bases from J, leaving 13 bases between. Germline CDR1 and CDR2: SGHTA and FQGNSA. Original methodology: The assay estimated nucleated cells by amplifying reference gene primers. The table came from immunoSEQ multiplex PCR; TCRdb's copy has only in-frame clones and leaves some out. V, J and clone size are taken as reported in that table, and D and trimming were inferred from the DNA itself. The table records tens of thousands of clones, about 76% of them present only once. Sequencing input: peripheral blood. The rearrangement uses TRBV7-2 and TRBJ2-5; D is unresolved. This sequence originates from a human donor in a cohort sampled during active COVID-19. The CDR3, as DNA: TGTGCCAGCAGCTTAGGGTTTTTGTCGGGGACCCAGTACTTC. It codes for CASSLGFLSGTQYF. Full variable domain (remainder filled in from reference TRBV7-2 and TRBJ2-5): GAGVSQSPSNKVTEKGKDVELRCDPISGHTALYWYRQSLGQGLEFLIYFQGNSAPDKSGLPSDRFSAERTGGSVSTLTIQRTQQEDSAVYLCASSLGFLSGTQYFGPGTRLLVL.